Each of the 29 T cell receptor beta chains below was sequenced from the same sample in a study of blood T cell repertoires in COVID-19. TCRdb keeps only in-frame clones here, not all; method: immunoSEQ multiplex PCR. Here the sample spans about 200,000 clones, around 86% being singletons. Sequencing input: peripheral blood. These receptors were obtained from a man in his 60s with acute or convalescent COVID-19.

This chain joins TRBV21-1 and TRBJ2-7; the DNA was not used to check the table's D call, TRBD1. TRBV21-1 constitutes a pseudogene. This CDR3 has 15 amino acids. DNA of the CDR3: TGTGCCAGCAGCAAAAGGGGGGACAGGTCCTACGAGCAGTACTTC. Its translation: CASSKRGDRSYEQYF.

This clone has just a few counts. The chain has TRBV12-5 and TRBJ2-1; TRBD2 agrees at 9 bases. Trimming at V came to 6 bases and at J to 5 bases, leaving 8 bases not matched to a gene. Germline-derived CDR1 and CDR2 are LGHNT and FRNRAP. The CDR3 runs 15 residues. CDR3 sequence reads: CASGLRGGPNNEQFF. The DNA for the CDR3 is TGTGCTAGTGGCCTGCGGGGGGGCCCGAACAATGAGCAGTTCTTC.

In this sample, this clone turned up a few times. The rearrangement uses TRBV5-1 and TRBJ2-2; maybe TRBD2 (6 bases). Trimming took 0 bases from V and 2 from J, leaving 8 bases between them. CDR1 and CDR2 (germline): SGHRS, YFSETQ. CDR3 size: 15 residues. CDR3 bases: TGCGCCAGCAGCTTGGGAGGACTAAACACCGGGGAGCTGTTTTTT. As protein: CASSLGGLNTGELFF.

The CDR3 DNA sequence: TGTGCCAGCAGTGAACAGTACACCGGGGAGCTGTTTTTT. The encoded protein is CASSEQYTGELFF. The chain uses TRBV6-1 and TRBJ2-2, with D unresolved. The CDR3 extends over 13 amino acids. CDR1 and CDR2 (germline): MNHNS, SASEGT. V lost 2 bases, J lost 3 bases, and 4 bases lay in between.

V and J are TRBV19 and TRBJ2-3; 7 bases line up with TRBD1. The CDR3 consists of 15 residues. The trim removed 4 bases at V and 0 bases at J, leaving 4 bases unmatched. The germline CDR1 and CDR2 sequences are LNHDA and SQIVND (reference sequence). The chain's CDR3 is CASSTGTVSTDTQYF. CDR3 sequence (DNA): TGTGCCAGTAGTACCGGGACAGTAAGCACAGATACGCAGTATTTT.

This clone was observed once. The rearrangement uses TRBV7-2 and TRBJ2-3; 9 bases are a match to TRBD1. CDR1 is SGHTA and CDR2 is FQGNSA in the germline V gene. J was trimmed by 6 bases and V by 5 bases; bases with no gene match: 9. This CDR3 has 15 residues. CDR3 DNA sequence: TGTGCCAGCAGCCCCCACCCCGGGACAGGGGATACGCAGTATTTT. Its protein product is CASSPHPGTGDTQYF.

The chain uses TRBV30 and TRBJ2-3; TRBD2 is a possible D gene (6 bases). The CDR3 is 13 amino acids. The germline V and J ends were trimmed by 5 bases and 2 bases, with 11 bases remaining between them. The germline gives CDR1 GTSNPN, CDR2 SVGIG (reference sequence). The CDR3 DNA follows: TGTGCCTGGGCGGTAGCGGACACAGATACGCAGTATTTT. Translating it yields CAWAVADTDTQYF.

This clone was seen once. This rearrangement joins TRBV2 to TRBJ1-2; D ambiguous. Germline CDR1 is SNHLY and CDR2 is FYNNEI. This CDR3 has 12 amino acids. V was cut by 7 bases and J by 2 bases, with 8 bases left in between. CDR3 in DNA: TGTGCCAGCATTAGCAAAAACTATGGCTACACCTTC. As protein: CASISKNYGYTF.

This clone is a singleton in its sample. The CDR3 nucleotides are TGTGCCAGCAGCTTGGACGCGAGGTCCTACAATGAGCAGTTCTTC. Amino acid sequence: CASSLDARSYNEQFF. The chain uses TRBV5-4 and TRBJ2-1; D is unclear. The CDR3 totals 15 residues. Deletions cut 0 bases from V and 1 base from J, with 8 bases between. CDR1 SGHNT and CDR2 YYREEE come from the germline V gene (reference sequence).

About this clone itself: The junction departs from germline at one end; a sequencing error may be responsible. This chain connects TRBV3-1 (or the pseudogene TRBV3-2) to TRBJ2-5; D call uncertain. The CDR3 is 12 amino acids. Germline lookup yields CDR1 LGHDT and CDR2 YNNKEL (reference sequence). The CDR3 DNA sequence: TGTGCCAGCCTAAACGCCCTAAGCCCTATCCACTTC. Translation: CASLNALSPIHF.

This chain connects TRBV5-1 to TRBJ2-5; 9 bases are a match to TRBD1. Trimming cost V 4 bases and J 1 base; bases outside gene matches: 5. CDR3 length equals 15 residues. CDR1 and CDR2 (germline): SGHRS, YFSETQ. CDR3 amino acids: CASSQGQGSQETQYF. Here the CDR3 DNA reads TGCGCCAGCAGCCAGGGACAGGGCTCCCAAGAGACCCAGTACTTC.

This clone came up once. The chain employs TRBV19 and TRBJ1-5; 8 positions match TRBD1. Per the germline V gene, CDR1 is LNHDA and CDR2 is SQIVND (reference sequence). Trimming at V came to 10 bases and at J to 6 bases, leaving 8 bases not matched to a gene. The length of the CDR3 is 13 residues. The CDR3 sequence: CATKDREGQPQHF. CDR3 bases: TGTGCCACTAAGGACAGGGAGGGTCAGCCCCAGCATTTT.

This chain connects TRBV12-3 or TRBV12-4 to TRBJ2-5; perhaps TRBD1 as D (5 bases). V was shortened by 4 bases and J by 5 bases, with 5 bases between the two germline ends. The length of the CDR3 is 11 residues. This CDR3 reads CASSYRETQYF. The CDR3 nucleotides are TGTGCCAGCAGTTACAGGGAGACCCAGTACTTC.

This CDR3 is CSVQTGSNSPLHF. CDR3 DNA sequence: TGCAGCGTCCAGACAGGCTCCAATTCACCCCTCCACTTT. The V and J genes are TRBV29-1 and TRBJ1-6; a weak D match, TRBD1 (6 bases). The CDR3 is made up of 13 amino acids. Germline-derived CDR1 and CDR2 are SQVTM and ANQGSEA. The V and J ends lost 6 bases and 7 bases respectively, with 13 bases between them.

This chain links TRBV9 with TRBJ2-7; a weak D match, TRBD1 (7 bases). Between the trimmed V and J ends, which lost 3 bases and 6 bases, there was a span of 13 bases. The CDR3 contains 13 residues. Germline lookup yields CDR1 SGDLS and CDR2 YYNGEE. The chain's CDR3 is CASSAGGGGEQYF. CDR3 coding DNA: TGTGCCAGCAGCGCAGGGGGAGGCGGCGAGCAGTACTTC.

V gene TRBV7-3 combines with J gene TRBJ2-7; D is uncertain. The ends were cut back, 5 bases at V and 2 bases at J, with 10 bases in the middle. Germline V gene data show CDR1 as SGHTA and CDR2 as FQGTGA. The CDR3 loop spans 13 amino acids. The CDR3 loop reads CASSPLFAYEQYF. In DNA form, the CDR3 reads TGTGCCAGCAGCCCACTTTTCGCCTACGAGCAGTACTTC.

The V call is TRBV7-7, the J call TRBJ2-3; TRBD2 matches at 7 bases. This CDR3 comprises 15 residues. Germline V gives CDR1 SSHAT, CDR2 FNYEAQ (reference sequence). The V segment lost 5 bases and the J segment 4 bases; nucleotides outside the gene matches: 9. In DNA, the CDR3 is TGTGCCAGCAGCACGGGGAGGGGCCGAGCAGATACGCAGTATTTT. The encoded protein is CASSTGRGRADTQYF.

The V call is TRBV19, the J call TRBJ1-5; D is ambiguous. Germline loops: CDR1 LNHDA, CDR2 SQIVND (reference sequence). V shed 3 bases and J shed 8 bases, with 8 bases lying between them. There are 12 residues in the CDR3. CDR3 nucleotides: TGTGCCAGTAGTATCCTCCTTGAGCCCCAGCATTTT. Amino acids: CASSILLEPQHF.

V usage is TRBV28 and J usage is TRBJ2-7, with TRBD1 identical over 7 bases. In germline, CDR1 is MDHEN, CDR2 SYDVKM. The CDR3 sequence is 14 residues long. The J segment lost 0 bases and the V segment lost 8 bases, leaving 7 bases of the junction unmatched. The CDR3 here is CASLGGLSSYEQYF. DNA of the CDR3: TGTGCCAGCCTAGGGGGCCTCAGCTCCTACGAGCAGTACTTC.

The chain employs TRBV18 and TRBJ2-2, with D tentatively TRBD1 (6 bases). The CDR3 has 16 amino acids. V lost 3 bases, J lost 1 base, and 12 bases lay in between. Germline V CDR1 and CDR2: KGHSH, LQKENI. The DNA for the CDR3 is TGTGCCAGCTCACCTACCGGGACACGGAACACCGGGGAGCTGTTTTTT. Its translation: CASSPTGTRNTGELFF.

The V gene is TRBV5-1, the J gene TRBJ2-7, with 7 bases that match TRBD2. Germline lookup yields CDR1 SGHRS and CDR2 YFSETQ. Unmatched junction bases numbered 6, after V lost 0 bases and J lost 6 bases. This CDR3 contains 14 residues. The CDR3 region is CASSLVGGEGEQYF. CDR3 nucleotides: TGCGCCAGCAGCTTGGTTGGGGGGGAAGGCGAGCAGTACTTC.

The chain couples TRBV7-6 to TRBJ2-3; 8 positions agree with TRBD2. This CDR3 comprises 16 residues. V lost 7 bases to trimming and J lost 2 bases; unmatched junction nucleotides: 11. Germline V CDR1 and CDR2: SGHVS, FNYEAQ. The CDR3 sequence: CASTIGAGGLTDTQYF. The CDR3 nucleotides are TGTGCCAGCACCATTGGGGCGGGGGGCCTCACAGATACGCAGTATTTT.

This chain's CDR3 is CASCDREAGELFF. The CDR3 nucleotides read TGTGCCAGCTGCGACAGGGAGGCCGGGGAGCTGTTTTTT. The V and J genes are TRBV12-3 or TRBV12-4 and TRBJ2-2; TRBD1 might be the D (7 bases). V shed 8 bases and J shed 6 bases, with 13 bases lying between them. There are 13 residues in the CDR3.

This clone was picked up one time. The CDR3 region has the DNA TGTGCCAGCAGCGTAGTGGCGGGGTCCTACGAGCAGTACTTC. It is translated as CASSVVAGSYEQYF. V and J are TRBV9 and TRBJ2-7; tentative D call: TRBD2 (6 bases). Germline V CDR1 and CDR2: SGDLS, YYNGEE. The CDR3 has 14 residues. V was cut by 0 bases and J by 1 base, with 8 bases left in between. The entire variable domain, with the rest obtained from reference TRBV9 and TRBJ2-7, is as follows: DSGVTQTPKHLITATGQRVTLRCSPRSGDLSVYWYQQSLDQGLQFLIQYYNGEERAKGNILERFSAQQFPDLHSELNLSSLELGDSALYFCASSVVAGSYEQYFGPGTRLTVT.

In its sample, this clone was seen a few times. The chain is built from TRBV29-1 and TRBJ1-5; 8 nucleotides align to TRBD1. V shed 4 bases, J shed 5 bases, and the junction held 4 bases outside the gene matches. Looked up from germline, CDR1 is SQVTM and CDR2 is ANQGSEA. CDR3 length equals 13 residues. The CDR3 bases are TGCAGCGTTGCGACAGGGGTCGATCAGCCCCAGCATTTT. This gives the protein CSVATGVDQPQHF.

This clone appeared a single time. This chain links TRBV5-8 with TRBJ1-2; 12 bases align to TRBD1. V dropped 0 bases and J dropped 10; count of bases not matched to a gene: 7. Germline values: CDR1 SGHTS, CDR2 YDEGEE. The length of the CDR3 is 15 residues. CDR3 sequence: CASSLAGTGGASYTF. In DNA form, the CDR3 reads TGTGCCAGCAGCTTGGCGGGGACAGGGGGCGCCTCCTACACCTTC.

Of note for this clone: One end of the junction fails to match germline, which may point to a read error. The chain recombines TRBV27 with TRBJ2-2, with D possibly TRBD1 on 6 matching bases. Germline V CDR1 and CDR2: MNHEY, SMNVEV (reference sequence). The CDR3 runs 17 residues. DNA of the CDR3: TGTGCCAGCAGTGTATCACGGACAGCTGCGAACACCGGGGAGCTGTTTTTT. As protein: CASSVSRTAANTGELFF.

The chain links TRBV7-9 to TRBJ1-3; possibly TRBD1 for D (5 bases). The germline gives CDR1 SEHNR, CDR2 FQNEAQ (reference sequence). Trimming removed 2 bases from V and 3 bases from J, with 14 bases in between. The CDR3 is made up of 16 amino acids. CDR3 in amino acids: CASSLFGSGLGNTIYF. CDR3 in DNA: TGTGCCAGCAGCTTATTCGGATCAGGGCTTGGAAACACCATATATTTT.

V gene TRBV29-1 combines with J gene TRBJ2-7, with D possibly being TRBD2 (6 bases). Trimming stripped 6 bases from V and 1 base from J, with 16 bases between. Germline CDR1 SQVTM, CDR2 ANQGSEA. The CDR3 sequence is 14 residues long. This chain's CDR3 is CSVEVRGRSYEQYF. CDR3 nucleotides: TGCAGCGTCGAGGTCCGAGGGAGGTCCTACGAGCAGTACTTC.